These 31 T cell receptor beta chains were all obtained from the same sample, sequenced in a study of ipilimumab plus nivolumab after autologous stem cell transplantation. Sequenced by immunoSEQ multiplex PCR; TCRdb stores in-frame clones only, minus some. The sample yields a few thousand clones, roughly 91% seen once. The sequences come from PBMCs, collected in a trial of ipilimumab plus nivolumab as post-transplant consolidation. These receptors all come from a male donor with multiple myeloma.

This chain uses TRBV27 with TRBJ1-5; a weak D match, TRBD1 (5 bases). Germline V gene sequence: CDR1 MNHEY, CDR2 SMNVEV (reference sequence). V lost 7 bases, J lost 7 bases, and 17 bases lay in between. This CDR3 contains 14 residues. The CDR3 loop reads CASTPGGAHQPQHF. The CDR3 bases are TGTGCCAGCACCCCGGGAGGGGCCCACCAGCCCCAGCATTTT.

The chain employs TRBV28 and TRBJ2-1; 7 nucleotides agree with TRBD2. CDR1 is MDHEN, CDR2 SYDVKM, per germline. The CDR3 consists of 13 residues. V dropped 8 bases and J dropped 9; count of bases not matched to a gene: 10. CDR3 sequence (DNA): TGTGCCAGCTGTTACGGACTAGTCTGTGAGCAGTTCTTC. It translates to CASCYGLVCEQFF.

The rearrangement joins TRBV1 to TRBJ1-3; the tabulated D call, TRBD1, remains unverified against the DNA. TRBV1 is an annotated pseudogene. The length of the CDR3 is 17 residues. CDR3 sequence reads: CTSSQKPGQKVGNTIYF. The CDR3 coding sequence is TGCACCAGCAGCCAGAAACCGGGACAGAAAGTTGGAAACACCATATATTTT.

As DNA, the CDR3 is TGTGCCAGCTCACTCAGGGATTTGGATGGCTACACCTTC. Translating it yields CASSLRDLDGYTF. The chain combines TRBV18 with TRBJ1-2, with D perhaps matching TRBD1 (5 bases). The germline V gene encodes CDR1 KGHSH and CDR2 LQKENI. Trimming stripped 4 bases from V and 6 bases from J, with 12 bases between. The CDR3 sequence is 13 residues long.

V is TRBV28 and J is TRBJ2-2, with 8 bases fitting TRBD2. Germline trimming cut 6 bases from V and 7 bases from J; bases unmatched to any gene: 16. The CDR3 spans 17 residues. Germline CDR1 and CDR2: MDHEN and SYDVKM. Here the CDR3 reads CASSPPRGGRRGGELFF. DNA for the CDR3: TGTGCCAGCAGCCCCCCCCGGGGCGGGAGGCGGGGCGGGGAGCTGTTTTTT.

The rearrangement joins TRBV30 to TRBJ1-5; TRBD1 matches 8 bases. Germline trimming cut 0 bases from V and 0 bases from J; bases unmatched to any gene: 10. Looked up from germline, CDR1 is GTSNPN and CDR2 is SVGIG (reference sequence). The CDR3 has 18 residues. Here the CDR3 reads CAWSVRGRGLYSNQPQHF. CDR3 in DNA: TGTGCCTGGAGTGTACGCGGCAGGGGGCTATATAGCAATCAGCCCCAGCATTTT.

The V call is TRBV2, the J call TRBJ1-2; 7 bases fit TRBD1. Per germline, CDR1 SNHLY and CDR2 FYNNEI. V shed 5 bases and J 0 bases; nucleotides not matched to a gene: 12. The CDR3 has 17 residues. CDR3: CASSYRDSSSANYGYTF. CDR3 nucleotides: TGTGCCAGCAGTTACCGGGACAGCAGCTCAGCTAACTATGGCTACACCTTC.

The CDR3 DNA reads as TGTGCCAGCAGTTTGGGATCCAAAAACATTCAGTACTTC. This encodes CASSLGSKNIQYF. The gene calls are TRBV28 and TRBJ2-4; D is undetermined. Germline lookup yields CDR1 MDHEN and CDR2 SYDVKM. V was clipped by 3 bases and J by 2 bases, with 5 bases between them. This CDR3 spans 13 amino acids.

This sequence joins TRBV2 and TRBJ2-1; 7 nucleotides agree with TRBD1. V trimming: 5 bases; J trimming: 8 bases; junction bases outside the gene matches: 6. Looked up from germline, CDR1 is SNHLY and CDR2 is FYNNEI. This CDR3 has 13 residues. CDR3 DNA: TGTGCCAGCAGTAGGGACAGTATGGATGAGCAGTTCTTC. Protein product: CASSRDSMDEQFF. The whole variable domain, filled in from reference TRBV2 and TRBJ2-1, reads EPEVTQTPSHQVTQMGQEVILRCVPISNHLYFYWYRQILGQKVEFLVSFYNNEISEKSEIFDDQFSVERPDGSNFTLKIRSTKLEDSAMYFCASSRDSMDEQFFGPGTRLTVL.

The chain employs TRBV19 and TRBJ2-7, with 9 bases that match TRBD1. The CDR3 totals 16 residues. Germline CDR1 reads LNHDA; CDR2 reads SQIVND (reference sequence). V dropped 6 bases and J dropped 7; count of bases not matched to a gene: 16. CDR3 loop: CASSRTGTGTPWEQYF. The CDR3, as DNA: TGTGCCAGTAGCCGAACCGGGACAGGGACCCCTTGGGAGCAGTACTTC.

The chain is built from TRBV6-6 and TRBJ2-1, with TRBD2 matching over 9 bases. Per germline, CDR1 MNHNY and CDR2 SVGAGI (reference sequence). The CDR3 covers 15 residues. After removal of 2 bases from V and 4 bases from J, the junction contained 3 bases not matched to a gene. The CDR3 reads CASSYMTSGYNEQFF. CDR3 nucleotide sequence: TGTGCCAGCAGTTACATGACTAGCGGTTACAATGAGCAGTTCTTC.

CDR3 amino acids: CASSLPGQGAGLNTGELFF. CDR3 coding DNA: TGTGCCAGCAGCCTACCGGGACAGGGGGCAGGTTTGAACACCGGGGAGCTGTTTTTT. V and J are TRBV5-4 and TRBJ2-2; 12 nucleotides agree with TRBD1. The CDR3 is 19 residues long. The V and J ends lost 4 bases and 1 base, in that order; junction bases with no gene match: 11. The germline V gene has CDR1 SGHNT and CDR2 YYREEE (reference sequence).

Only one count was recorded for this clone. The chain links TRBV6-1 to TRBJ2-1; 9 bases fit TRBD2. Germline CDR1 is MNHNS and CDR2 is SASEGT. The V gene end was trimmed by 1 base and the J gene end by 1 base; junction bases not matched to a gene: 8. The CDR3 spans 18 residues. DNA for the CDR3: TGTGCCAGCAGTGAAGTTCCTAGCGGGACCCCTTCCTACAATGAGCAGTTCTTC. As protein: CASSEVPSGTPSYNEQFF.

The chain has TRBV30 and TRBJ1-2; D perhaps matches TRBD1 (6 bases). V was pared by 5 bases and J by 4 bases, with 17 bases between. The CDR3 consists of 14 residues. CDR1 and CDR2 (germline): GTSNPN, SVGIG (reference sequence). For the CDR3, the DNA is TGTGCCTGGGCAATTCAAGGGGGATTCTATGGCTACACCTTC. Translated, it gives CAWAIQGGFYGYTF.

V gene TRBV5-1 combines with J gene TRBJ1-4, with TRBD1 as a possible D gene (5 bases). Germline assignment: CDR1 SGHRS and CDR2 YFSETQ. Trimming left V 0 bases short and J 5 bases short, with 11 bases between. This CDR3 has 15 residues. The CDR3 sequence: CASSLGGTSNEKLFF. CDR3 bases: TGCGCCAGCAGCTTGGGGGGGACTTCAAATGAAAAACTGTTTTTT.

The genes are TRBV6-6 and TRBJ2-7, with unresolved D. Trimming took off 8 bases at V and 6 bases at J, with 14 bases between the two ends. Per germline, CDR1 MNHNY and CDR2 SVGAGI (reference sequence). The CDR3 is 12 residues long. The CDR3 sequence is CASGQADLEQYF. The CDR3 DNA is TGTGCCAGCGGGCAGGCTGATCTCGAGCAGTACTTC.

The chain recombines TRBV20-1 with TRBJ1-2, with 8 bases that match TRBD1. The CDR3 contains 11 residues. Germline-derived CDR1 and CDR2 are DFQATT and SNEGSKA (reference sequence). For the CDR3, the DNA is TGCAGCCTGCAGGGGGCAGGGGGCTACACCTTC. It translates to CSLQGAGGYTF.

CDR3 sequence: CASSGSGGSPGELFF. For the CDR3, the DNA is TGTGCCAGCAGTGGGAGCGGGGGATCACCCGGGGAGCTGTTTTTT. J is TRBJ2-2 and V is TRBV2; 8 nucleotides align to TRBD2. Trimming took 4 bases from V and 6 from J; bases not matched to a gene: 7. Germline V gene sequence: CDR1 SNHLY, CDR2 FYNNEI. The CDR3 runs to 15 residues.

This rearrangement joins TRBV5-4 to TRBJ2-7, with TRBD1 matching 7 bases. The V segment lost 0 bases and the J segment 6 bases; nucleotides outside the gene matches: 6. CDR1 is SGHNT, CDR2 YYREEE, per germline (reference sequence). CDR3 length: 14 residues. In DNA, the CDR3 is TGTGCCAGCAGCTTGGGACAGGGTCGGTTCGAGCAGTACTTC. Protein: CASSLGQGRFEQYF.

On this clone: Mismatch with germline at one junction end may stem from a read error. This chain connects TRBV7-7 to TRBJ2-1, with TRBD2 as a possible D gene (6 bases). This CDR3 is 13 amino acids long. CDR1 and CDR2 (germline): SSHAT, FNYEAQ (reference sequence). The CDR3 is CASSLGTANEQFF. As DNA, the CDR3 is TGTGCTAGCAGCTTGGGGACTGCCAATGAGCAGTTCTTC.

The CDR3 bases are TGTGCCAGTAGTAAGGGACTGCGCTCTGGGGCCAACGTCCTGACTTTC. Its protein is CASSKGLRSGANVLTF. The rearrangement joins TRBV19 to TRBJ2-6, with D possibly matching TRBD2 (6 bases). V lost 4 bases to trimming and J lost 0 bases, with 10 bases between them. Germline V lookup: CDR1 LNHDA, CDR2 SQIVND (reference sequence). CDR3 length: 16 residues.

This clone has only one observation. This chain uses TRBV5-1 with TRBJ1-1; D is perhaps TRBD1 (5 bases). Trimming took off 2 bases at V and 0 bases at J, with 8 bases between the two ends. The CDR3 is 14 residues long. CDR1 and CDR2 from the germline V gene are SGHRS and YFSETQ. CDR3 residues: CASSFRGVNTEAFF. DNA of the CDR3: TGCGCCAGCAGCTTTAGGGGAGTGAACACTGAAGCTTTCTTT.

The J gene is TRBJ1-1, the V gene TRBV11-2; 7 bases are shared with TRBD1. CDR1 is SGHAT, CDR2 FQNNGV, per germline. V dropped 5 bases and J dropped 0; count of bases not matched to a gene: 3. The CDR3 covers 14 residues. The CDR3 DNA reads as TGTGCCAGCAGCCGGGGACAGCTGAACACTGAAGCTTTCTTT. Amino acid sequence: CASSRGQLNTEAFF.

This chain uses TRBV19 with TRBJ2-3; D gene unclear. Germline CDR1 reads LNHDA; CDR2 reads SQIVND (reference sequence). V lost 5 bases to trimming and J lost 1 base, with 7 bases between them. The CDR3 runs to 13 residues. CDR3 protein: CASSPRGTDTQYF. The CDR3 nucleotides are TGTGCCAGTAGTCCTCGGGGCACAGATACGCAGTATTTT. Filled out from reference TRBV19 and TRBJ2-3, the complete variable domain reads DGGITQSPKYLFRKEGQNVTLSCEQNLNHDAMYWYRQDPGQGLRLIYYSQIVNDFQKGDIAEGYSVSREKKESFPLTVTSAQKNPTAFYLCASSPRGTDTQYFGPGTRLTVL.

Remarks on this clone: The sample has other DNA sequences that encode this CDR3 too. The chain combines TRBV6-5 with TRBJ1-2, with 7 nucleotides matching TRBD1. Germline V gives CDR1 MNHEY, CDR2 SVGAGI. This CDR3 spans 12 amino acids. V lost 5 bases and J lost 6; bases outside the gene matches: 3. The DNA of the CDR3 is TGTGCCAGCAGTGCGACAGGGAATGGCTACACCTTC. This codes for CASSATGNGYTF.

This sequence joins TRBV28 and TRBJ2-7; D remains unclear. CDR1 is MDHEN, CDR2 SYDVKM, per germline. Trimming left V 5 bases short and J 1 base short, with 9 bases between. The CDR3 runs to 13 residues. CDR3: CASSLSSSYEQYF. The DNA of the CDR3 is TGTGCCAGCAGTCTATCGAGTTCCTACGAGCAGTACTTC.

The gene calls are TRBV5-6 and TRBJ2-2, with TRBD2 matching 10 bases. The germline V gene has CDR1 SGHDT and CDR2 YYEEEE. The CDR3 runs to 16 residues. The V segment lost 4 bases and the J segment 0 bases; nucleotides outside the gene matches: 3. This chain's CDR3 is CASSRGLASNTGELFF. The CDR3, as DNA: TGTGCCAGCAGCAGGGGACTAGCGTCGAACACCGGGGAGCTGTTTTTT.

V gene TRBV10-1 combines with J gene TRBJ2-3; 12 nucleotides line up with TRBD1. This CDR3 is built from 14 residues. CDR1 and CDR2 (germline): WNHNN, SYGVQD (reference sequence). Trimming cost V 8 bases and J 2 bases; bases outside gene matches: 2. CDR3 sequence: CASGDRGLTDTQYF. Here the CDR3 DNA reads TGCGCCAGCGGGGACAGGGGGCTCACAGATACGCAGTATTTT.

This CDR3 is CASSEALSPLHF. The CDR3 coding sequence is TGTGCCAGTAGTGAAGCATTATCACCCCTCCACTTT. The rearrangement uses TRBV19 and TRBJ1-6; D is ambiguous. V lost 5 bases to trimming and J lost 10 bases, with 9 bases between them. In germline, CDR1 is LNHDA, CDR2 SQIVND (reference sequence). The CDR3 consists of 12 residues.

The chain combines TRBV11-2 with TRBJ2-3; unclear D gene. The CDR3 sequence is 14 residues long. V lost 0 bases to trimming and J lost 4 bases, with 8 bases between them. Germline V gene data show CDR1 as SGHAT and CDR2 as FQNNGV. This CDR3 reads CASSLDPLPDTQYF. The CDR3 region has the DNA TGTGCCAGCAGCTTAGATCCTCTGCCAGATACGCAGTATTTT.

The chain combines TRBV5-4 with TRBJ2-5; TRBD1 is a possible D gene (6 bases). There are 14 residues in the CDR3. Germline CDR1 reads SGHNT; CDR2 reads YYREEE (reference sequence). Trimming cost V 4 bases and J 1 base, with 11 bases left between them. Here the CDR3 reads CASSLGHLQETQYF. The CDR3 DNA reads as TGTGCCAGCAGCCTGGGACACCTCCAAGAGACCCAGTACTTC.